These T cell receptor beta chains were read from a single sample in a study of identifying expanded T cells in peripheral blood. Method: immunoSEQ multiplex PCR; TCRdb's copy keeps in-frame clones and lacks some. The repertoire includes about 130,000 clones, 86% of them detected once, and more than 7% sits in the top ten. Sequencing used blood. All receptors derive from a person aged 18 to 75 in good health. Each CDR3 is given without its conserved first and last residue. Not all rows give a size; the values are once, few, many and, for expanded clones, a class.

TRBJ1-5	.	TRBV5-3	ARACPGHRLSVQH
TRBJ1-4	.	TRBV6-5	ASRLGQGKEKLF
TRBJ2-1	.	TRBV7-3	ASSLSGSGVLNEQF
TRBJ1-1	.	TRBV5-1	ASSQITGDGEAF
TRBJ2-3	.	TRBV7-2	ASSREYGTDTQY
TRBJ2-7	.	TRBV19	ASTYIHGGAGGPSYEQY
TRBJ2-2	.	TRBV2	ASSRDNTGELF
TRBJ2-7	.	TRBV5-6	ASSLRTGDYEQY
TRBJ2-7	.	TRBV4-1	ASSRIRDGEQY
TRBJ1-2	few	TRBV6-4	ASSEGRDYGYT
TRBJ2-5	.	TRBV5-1	ASSLGAGVDSETQY
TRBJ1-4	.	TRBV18	ASSPRRDKLF
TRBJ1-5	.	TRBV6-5	ASRKGRPADQPQH
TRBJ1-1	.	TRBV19	ASSIPDRARSREAF
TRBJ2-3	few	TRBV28	ASSLLAGLADTQY
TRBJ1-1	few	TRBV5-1	ASSLPGQGLNTEAF
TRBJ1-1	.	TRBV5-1	ASSLEGQGRTEAF
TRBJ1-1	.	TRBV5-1	ASSLLGQNTEAF
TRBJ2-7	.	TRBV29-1	SVESPEYEQY
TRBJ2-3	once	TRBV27	ASSLWDGKSTDTQY
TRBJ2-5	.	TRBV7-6	ASSLFEGDGETQY
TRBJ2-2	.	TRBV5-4	ASSERQNTGELF
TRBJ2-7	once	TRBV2	ASRRPGQGSYEQY